What follows are 9 T cell receptor beta chains derived from one specimen sequenced in a study of CD8+ T cells in alopecia areata. Sequencing relied on a cDNA template that was reverse transcribed from extracted RNA. The assay was immunoSEQ multiplex PCR, and TCRdb's table has in-frame clones only and misses some. The table records about 170,000 clones, approximately 70% of them present only once. Specimen: CD8+ T cells sorted from blood, collected at week 0. The receptors originated from a human donor with alopecia areata.

The rearrangement joins TRBV4-2 to TRBJ1-2; tentatively, D is TRBD1 (5 bases). There are 16 residues in the CDR3. V was trimmed by 0 bases and J by 5 bases, leaving 16 bases between them. Germline CDR1 is LGHNA and CDR2 is YNFKEQ. CDR3 in amino acids: CASSQDLSGEGYGYTF. The CDR3 nucleotides read TGTGCCAGCAGCCAAGATCTGTCCGGGGAGGGGTATGGCTACACCTTC.

The chain employs TRBV5-6 and TRBJ1-1; the D is unclear. CDR3 size: 14 residues. The V and J ends lost 0 bases and 1 base respectively, with 7 bases between them. Germline lookup yields CDR1 SGHDT and CDR2 YYEEEE. The CDR3 region is CASSLGVPNTEAFF. DNA for the CDR3: TGTGCCAGCAGCTTGGGTGTGCCGAACACTGAAGCTTTCTTT.

The J gene is TRBJ2-1, the V gene TRBV29-1, with D hard to call. V was cut by 6 bases and J by 3 bases, with 15 bases left in between. Germline V gene data show CDR1 as SQVTM and CDR2 as ANQGSEA. This CDR3 comprises 14 residues. As DNA, the CDR3 is TGCAGCGTAGACGAAGGATTGTACTACAATGAGCAGTTCTTC. Its protein is CSVDEGLYYNEQFF.

The chain combines TRBV11-3 with TRBJ1-1; tentative D call: TRBD1 (5 bases). Trimming took off 5 bases at V and 2 bases at J, with 12 bases between the two ends. The germline gives CDR1 SGHNT, CDR2 YENEEA. The CDR3 sequence is 14 residues long. The CDR3 region is CASSPWTKNTEAFF. The CDR3, as DNA: TGTGCCAGCAGCCCCTGGACAAAAAACACTGAAGCTTTCTTT.

The rearrangement joins TRBV13 to TRBJ2-5; TRBD1 might be the D (5 bases). V was shortened by 1 base and J by 0 bases, with 6 bases between the two germline ends. Germline lookup yields CDR1 PRHDT and CDR2 FYEKMQ (reference sequence). The CDR3 contains 14 residues. Here the CDR3 DNA reads TGTGCCAGCAGCTTAGAGGGGTACCAAGAGACCCAGTACTTC. Translation gives CASSLEGYQETQYF.

The chain links TRBV7-3 to TRBJ1-6; 8 bases map to TRBD1. This CDR3 has 15 amino acids. The V gene end was trimmed by 2 bases and the J gene end by 7 bases; junction bases not matched to a gene: 4. Germline V gene lookup returns CDR1 SGHTA and CDR2 FQGTGA. CDR3 DNA sequence: TGTGCCAGCAGCTTACAGGACAGGGCAAATTCACCCCTCCACTTT. This gives the protein CASSLQDRANSPLHF. Drawing the rest from reference TRBV7-3 and TRBJ1-6, the complete variable domain is GAGVSQTPSNKVTEKGKYVELRCDPISGHTALYWYRQSLGQGPEFLIYFQGTGAADDSGLPNDRFFAVRPEGSVSTLKIQRTERGDSAVYLCASSLQDRANSPLHFGNGTRLTVT.

The gene calls are TRBV19 and TRBJ2-1, with TRBD1 matching over 7 bases. Germline assignment: CDR1 LNHDA and CDR2 SQIVND (reference sequence). The CDR3 length is 13 residues. The V gene end was trimmed by 8 bases and the J gene end by 1 base; junction bases not matched to a gene: 2. DNA of the CDR3: TGTGCCAGTCGACAGGGTTCCTACAATGAGCAGTTCTTC. Its translation is CASRQGSYNEQFF.

The rearrangement joins TRBV10-2 to TRBJ2-7, with D tentatively TRBD2 (6 bases). V lost 8 bases to trimming and J lost 0 bases, with 23 bases between them. The CDR3 is 17 residues long. Germline assignment: CDR1 WSHSY and CDR2 SAAADI. This CDR3 reads CASCGEMVGGSSYEQYF. The CDR3 coding sequence is TGCGCCAGCTGTGGTGAAATGGTTGGGGGGAGCTCCTACGAGCAGTACTTC.

CDR3 sequence: CASRGANVLTF. The CDR3 DNA reads as TGTGCCAGCAGAGGGGCCAACGTCCTGACTTTC. This chain connects TRBV7-9 to TRBJ2-6; no firm D call. Per the germline V gene, CDR1 is SEHNR and CDR2 is FQNEAQ (reference sequence). The CDR3 length is 11 residues. Trimming took off 6 bases at V and 4 bases at J, with 1 base between the two ends.